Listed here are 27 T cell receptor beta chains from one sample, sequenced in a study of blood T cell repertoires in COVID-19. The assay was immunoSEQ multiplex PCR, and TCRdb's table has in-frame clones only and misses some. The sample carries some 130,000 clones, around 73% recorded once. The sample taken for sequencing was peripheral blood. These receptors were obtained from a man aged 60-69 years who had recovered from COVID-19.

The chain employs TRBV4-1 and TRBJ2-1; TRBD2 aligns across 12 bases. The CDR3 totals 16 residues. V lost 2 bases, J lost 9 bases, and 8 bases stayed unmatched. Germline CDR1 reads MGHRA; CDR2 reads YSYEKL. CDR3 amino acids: CASSQPTSGRPSEQFF. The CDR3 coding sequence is TGCGCCAGCAGCCAACCAACTAGCGGGAGGCCCAGTGAGCAGTTCTTC.

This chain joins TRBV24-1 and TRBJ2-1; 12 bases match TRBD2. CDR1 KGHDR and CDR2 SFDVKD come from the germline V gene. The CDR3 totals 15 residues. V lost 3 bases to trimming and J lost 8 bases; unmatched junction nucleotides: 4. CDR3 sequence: CATSDPSGRAHEQFF. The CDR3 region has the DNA TGTGCCACCAGTGATCCTAGCGGGAGGGCCCATGAGCAGTTCTTC.

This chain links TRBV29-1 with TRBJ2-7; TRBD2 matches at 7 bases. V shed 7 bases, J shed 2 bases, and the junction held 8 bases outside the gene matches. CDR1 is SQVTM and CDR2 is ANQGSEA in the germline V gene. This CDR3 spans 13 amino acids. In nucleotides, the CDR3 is TGCAGCGCCGGGGGGACGGTTCCCTACGAGCAGTACTTC. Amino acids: CSAGGTVPYEQYF.

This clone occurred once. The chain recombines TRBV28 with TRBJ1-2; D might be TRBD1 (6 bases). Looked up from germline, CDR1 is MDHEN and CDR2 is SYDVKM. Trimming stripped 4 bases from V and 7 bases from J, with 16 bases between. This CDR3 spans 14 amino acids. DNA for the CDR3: TGTGCCAGCAGTTCCTCGGGGGGGCACGGTGGCTACACCTTC. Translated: CASSSSGGHGGYTF.

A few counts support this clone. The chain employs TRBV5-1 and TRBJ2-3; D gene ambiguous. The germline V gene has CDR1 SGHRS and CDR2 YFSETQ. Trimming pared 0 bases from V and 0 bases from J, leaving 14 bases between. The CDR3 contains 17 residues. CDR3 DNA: TGCGCCAGCAGCTTGGCCTATGGTACACTAAGCACAGATACGCAGTATTTT. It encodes CASSLAYGTLSTDTQYF.

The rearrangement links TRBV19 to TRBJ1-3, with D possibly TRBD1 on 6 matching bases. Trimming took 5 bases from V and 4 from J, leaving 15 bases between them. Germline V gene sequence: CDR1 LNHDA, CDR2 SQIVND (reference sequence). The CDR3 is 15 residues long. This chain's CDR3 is CASSAEDSRGNTIYF. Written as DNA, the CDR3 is TGTGCCAGTAGTGCAGAGGACAGCCGAGGAAACACCATATATTTT.

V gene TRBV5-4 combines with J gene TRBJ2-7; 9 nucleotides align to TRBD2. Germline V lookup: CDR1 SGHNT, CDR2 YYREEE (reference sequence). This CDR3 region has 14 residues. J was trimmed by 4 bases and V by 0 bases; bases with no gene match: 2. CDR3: CASSLEAGGYEQYF. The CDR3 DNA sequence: TGTGCCAGCAGCTTGGAGGCGGGAGGGTACGAGCAGTACTTC.

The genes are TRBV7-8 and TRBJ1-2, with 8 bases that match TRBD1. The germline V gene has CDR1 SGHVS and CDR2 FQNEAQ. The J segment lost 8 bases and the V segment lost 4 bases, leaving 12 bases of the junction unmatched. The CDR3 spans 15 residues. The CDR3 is CASSSATDRVGGYTF. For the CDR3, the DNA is TGTGCCAGCAGCTCCGCCACGGACAGGGTCGGAGGCTACACCTTC.

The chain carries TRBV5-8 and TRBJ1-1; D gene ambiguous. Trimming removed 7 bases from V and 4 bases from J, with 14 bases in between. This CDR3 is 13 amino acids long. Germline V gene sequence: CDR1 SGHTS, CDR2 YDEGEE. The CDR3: CASRGEGGTEAFF. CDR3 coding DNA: TGTGCCAGCCGGGGTGAGGGTGGCACTGAAGCTTTCTTT.

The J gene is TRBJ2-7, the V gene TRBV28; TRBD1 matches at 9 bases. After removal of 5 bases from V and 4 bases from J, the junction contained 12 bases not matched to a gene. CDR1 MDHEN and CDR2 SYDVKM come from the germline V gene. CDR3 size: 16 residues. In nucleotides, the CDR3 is TGTGCCAGCAGTACGTCCACAGGGGGCGGAGGGTACGAGCAGTACTTC. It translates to CASSTSTGGGGYEQYF. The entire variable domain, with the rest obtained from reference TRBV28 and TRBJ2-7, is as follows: DVKVTQSSRYLVKRTGEKVFLECVQDMDHENMFWYRQDPGLGLRLIYFSYDVKMKEKGDIPEGYSVSREKKERFSLILESASTNQTSMYLCASSTSTGGGGYEQYFGPGTRLTVT.

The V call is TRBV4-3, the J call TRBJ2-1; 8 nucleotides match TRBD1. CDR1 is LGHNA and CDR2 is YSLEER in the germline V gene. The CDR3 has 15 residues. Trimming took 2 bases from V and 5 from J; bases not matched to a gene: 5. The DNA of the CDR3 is TGCGCCAGCAGCCAACAGGGGGCGCGGGACAATGAGCAGTTCTTC. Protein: CASSQQGARDNEQFF.

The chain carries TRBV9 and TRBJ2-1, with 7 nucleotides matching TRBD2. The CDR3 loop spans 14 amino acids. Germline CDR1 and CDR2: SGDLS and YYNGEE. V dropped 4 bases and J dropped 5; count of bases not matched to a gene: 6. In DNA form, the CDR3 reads TGTGCCAGCAGCTTCGGGACTACCCACAATGAGCAGTTCTTC. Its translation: CASSFGTTHNEQFF.

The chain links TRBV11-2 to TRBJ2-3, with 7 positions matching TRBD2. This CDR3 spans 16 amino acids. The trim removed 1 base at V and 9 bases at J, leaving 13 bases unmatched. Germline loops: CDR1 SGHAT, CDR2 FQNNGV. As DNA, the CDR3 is TGTGCCAGCAGCTTAGGCTCGAATCGGGGGGTCGACACGCAGTATTTT. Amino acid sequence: CASSLGSNRGVDTQYF.

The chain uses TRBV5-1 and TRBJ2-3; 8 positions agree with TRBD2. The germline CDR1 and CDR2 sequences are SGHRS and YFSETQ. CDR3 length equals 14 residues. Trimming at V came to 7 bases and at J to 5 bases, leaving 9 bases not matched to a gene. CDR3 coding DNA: TGCGCCAGCTTCGTGGGACTAGAGGGAGATACGCAGTATTTT. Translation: CASFVGLEGDTQYF.

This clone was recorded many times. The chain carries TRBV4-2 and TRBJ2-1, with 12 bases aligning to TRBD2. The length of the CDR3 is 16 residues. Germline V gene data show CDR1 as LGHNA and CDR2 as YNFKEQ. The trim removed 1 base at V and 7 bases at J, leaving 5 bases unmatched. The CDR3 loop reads CASSQAGTSGQNEQFF. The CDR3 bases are TGTGCCAGCAGCCAAGCGGGGACTAGCGGGCAGAATGAGCAGTTCTTC.

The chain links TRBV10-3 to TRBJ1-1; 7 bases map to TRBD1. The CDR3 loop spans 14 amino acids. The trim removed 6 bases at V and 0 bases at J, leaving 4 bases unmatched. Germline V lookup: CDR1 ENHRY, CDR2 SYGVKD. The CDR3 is CAIRGDSMNTEAFF. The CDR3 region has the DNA TGTGCCATCAGGGGGGACAGTATGAACACTGAAGCTTTCTTT.

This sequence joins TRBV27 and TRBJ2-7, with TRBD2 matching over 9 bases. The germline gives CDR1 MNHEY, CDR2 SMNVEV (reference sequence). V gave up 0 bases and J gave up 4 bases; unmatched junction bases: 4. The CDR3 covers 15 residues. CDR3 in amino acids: CASSLSGGGVYEQYF. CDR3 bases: TGTGCCAGCAGTTTATCGGGCGGGGGGGTGTACGAGCAGTACTTC.

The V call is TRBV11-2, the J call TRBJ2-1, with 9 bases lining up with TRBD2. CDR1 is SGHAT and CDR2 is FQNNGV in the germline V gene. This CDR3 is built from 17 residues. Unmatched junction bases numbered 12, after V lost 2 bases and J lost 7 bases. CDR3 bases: TGTGCCAGCAGCTTAACGTTAGGCGGGGGGGCCACGAATGAGCAGTTCTTC. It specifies CASSLTLGGGATNEQFF.

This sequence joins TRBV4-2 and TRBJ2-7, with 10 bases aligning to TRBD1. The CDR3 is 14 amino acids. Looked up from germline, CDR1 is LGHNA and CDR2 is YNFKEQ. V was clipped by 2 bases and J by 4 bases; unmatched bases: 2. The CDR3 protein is CASSQQDRGYEQYF. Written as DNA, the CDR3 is TGTGCCAGCAGCCAACAGGACAGGGGGTACGAGCAGTACTTC.

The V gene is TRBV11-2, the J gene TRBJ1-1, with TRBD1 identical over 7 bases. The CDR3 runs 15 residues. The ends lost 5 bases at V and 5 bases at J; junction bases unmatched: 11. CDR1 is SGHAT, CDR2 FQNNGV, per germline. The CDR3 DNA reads TGTGCCAGCAGCGACTACAGGGGCGCGCGGACTGAAGCTTTCTTT. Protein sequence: CASSDYRGARTEAFF.

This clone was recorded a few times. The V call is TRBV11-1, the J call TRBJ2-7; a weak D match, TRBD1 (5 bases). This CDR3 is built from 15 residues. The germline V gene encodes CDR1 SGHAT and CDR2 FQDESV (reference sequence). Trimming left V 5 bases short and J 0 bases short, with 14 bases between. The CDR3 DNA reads TGTGCCAGCAGCCCCCAGACAGCTCTCTCCTACGAGCAGTACTTC. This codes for CASSPQTALSYEQYF.

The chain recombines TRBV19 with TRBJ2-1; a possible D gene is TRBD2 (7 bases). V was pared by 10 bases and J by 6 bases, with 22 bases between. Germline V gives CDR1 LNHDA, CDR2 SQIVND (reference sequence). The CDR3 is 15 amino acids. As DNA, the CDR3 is TGTGCCACCGAACGGGGGGCAGGGAGTGTCAATGAGCAGTTCTTC. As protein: CATERGAGSVNEQFF.

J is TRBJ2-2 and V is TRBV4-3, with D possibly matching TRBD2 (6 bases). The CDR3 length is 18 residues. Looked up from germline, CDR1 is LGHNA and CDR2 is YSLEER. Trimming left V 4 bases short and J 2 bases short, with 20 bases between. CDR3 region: CASSRRDFLNPNTGELFF. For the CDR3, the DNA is TGCGCCAGCAGCCGCCGGGACTTTCTGAATCCCAACACCGGGGAGCTGTTTTTT.

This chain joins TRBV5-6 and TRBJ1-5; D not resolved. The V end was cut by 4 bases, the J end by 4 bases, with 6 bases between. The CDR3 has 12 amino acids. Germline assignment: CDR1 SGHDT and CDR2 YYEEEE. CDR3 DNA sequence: TGTGCCAGCAGCCCGGGTAATCAGCCCCAGCATTTT. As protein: CASSPGNQPQHF.

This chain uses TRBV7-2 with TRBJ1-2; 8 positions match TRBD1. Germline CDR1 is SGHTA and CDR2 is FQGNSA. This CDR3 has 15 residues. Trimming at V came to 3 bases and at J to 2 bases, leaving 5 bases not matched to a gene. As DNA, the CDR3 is TGTGCCAGCAGCTTCTGGACAGGGAACAACTATGGCTACACCTTC. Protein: CASSFWTGNNYGYTF.

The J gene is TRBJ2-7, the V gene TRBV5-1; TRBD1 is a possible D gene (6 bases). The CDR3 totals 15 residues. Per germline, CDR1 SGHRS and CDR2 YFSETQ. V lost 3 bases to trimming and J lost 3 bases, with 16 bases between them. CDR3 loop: CASSSTSGTHYEQYF. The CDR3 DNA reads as TGCGCCAGCAGCTCGACCTCTGGGACACACTACGAGCAGTACTTC.

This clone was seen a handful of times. The CDR3 nucleotides are TGTGCCAGCAGTGCGATAGCGGGAGGCCGCTCCTACAATGAGCAGTTCTTC. It codes for CASSAIAGGRSYNEQFF. J is TRBJ2-1 and V is TRBV6-1; the match to TRBD2 covers 10 bases. The CDR3 spans 17 residues. Germline CDR1 MNHNS, CDR2 SASEGT. Trimming cost V 4 bases and J 0 bases; bases outside gene matches: 6.